The entry that follows covers one TCR beta chain sequence. These data are taken from a study of OX40 agonist ivuxolimab in advanced cancers. Clones were read by immunoSEQ multiplex PCR, and TCRdb kept only the in-frame ones, dropping some. The table has more than 85,000 clones, about 89% seen once. The CDR3 consists of 15 residues. The V and J ends lost 4 bases and 5 bases respectively, with 15 bases between them. Germline CDR1 SGDLS, CDR2 YYNGEE. Sequenced material: CD4+ or CD8+ T cells sorted from blood, taken in a trial of the OX40 agonist ivuxolimab. J is TRBJ1-4 and V is TRBV9; D gene uncertain. The receptor was isolated from an adult with an advanced solid tumor such as melanoma, head and neck, liver or kidney cancer. The CDR3 DNA sequence: TGTGCCAGCAGCCCCTCCTGGGAGCAGAATGAAAAACTGTTTTTT. Translating gives CASSPSWEQNEKLFF.